This T cell receptor beta chain was observed in a study of blood T cell repertoires in COVID-19. In the study overall: T cells, B-cell-depleted T cells, or PBMCs supplied cDNA or gDNA.

V shed 6 bases and J 1 base; nucleotides not matched to a gene: 7. The germline gives CDR1 SGHTA, CDR2 FQGNSA. The CDR3 spans 16 residues. Recovered participants had two consecutive negative NP/OP PCR tests, healthcare professional clearance, or symptom resolution. The method was immunoSEQ multiplex PCR; TCRdb's version includes in-frame clones alone and lacks a portion of them. The repertoire holds some 250,000 clones, with approximately 90% as singletons. The TCR originated in a man between 18 and 29 years old who had recovered from COVID-19. The sample consisted of PBMCs or T cells enriched from blood (not recorded which). The chain couples TRBV7-2 to TRBJ2-7, with 12 bases fitting TRBD2. The CDR3 here is CASSTSGGPNSYEQYF. The CDR3 region has the DNA TGTGCCAGCAGTACTAGCGGGGGGCCAAATTCCTACGAGCAGTACTTC.